This TCR beta chain derives from a study of T cell responses to AZD1222 COVID-19 vaccine. Concerning this clone itself: Antigen: not known.

Findings of the study overall: Rises in breadth and depth of Spike-specific TCRs came after two AZD1222 doses. Seropositive status at baseline applied to only a handful of AZD1222 recipients. The donors showed a predominance of white British ancestry and of females, with possible underestimation of clonal diversity.

The CDR3 is 15 amino acids. Trimming removed 0 bases from V and 2 bases from J, with 9 bases in between. The germline V gene has CDR1 KGHDR and CDR2 SFDVKD. Profiled with immunoSEQ multiplex PCR; TCRdb holds only in-frame clones, not every one. The table lists about 150,000 clones, roughly nine tenths of them singletons, with more than 5.5% in the top ten. The receptor's source is an adult in good health. The J gene is TRBJ2-5, the V gene TRBV24-1; D gene unclear. The sample here was peripheral blood, taken on day 0 of MenACWY control vaccination. The CDR3 DNA follows: TGTGCCACCAGTGATTTGCGGTCAGGTCAAGAGACCCAGTACTTC. Its protein is CATSDLRSGQETQYF.